This TCR beta chain came from a study of T cells after yellow fever vaccination. This clonotype was counted a few times. Its antigen remains unknown. Germline loops: CDR1 SGHRS, CDR2 YFSETQ. Trimming removed 0 bases at V and 5 bases at J, with 11 bases between. The CDR3 totals 14 residues. Whole-study results and caveats: After the booster, roughly 96% of CD4 and approximately 90% of CD8 primary-response clones were re-detected. The secondary response showed a weaker magnitude and a faster peak, day 5 versus 15.

In making TCR cDNA, 5'RACE template switching added a universal primer site and UMIs to it. One entry per CDR3 protein, called by TCRdb with MiXCR from the 5' RACE reads. The sample holds around 250,000 distinct CDR3 sequences, around 4.9% seen once. The sample consisted of CD4+ T cells sorted from PBMCs, taken on the day of the yellow fever booster vaccination. The chain joins TRBV5-1 to TRBJ1-1, with D hard to call. The clonotype was recovered from a man between 18 and 29 years old who received the YFV17D yellow fever vaccine. In nucleotides, the CDR3 is TGCGCCAGCAGCTTGGTTGCGGGGTTGACTGAAGCTTTCTTT. It translates to CASSLVAGLTEAFF.